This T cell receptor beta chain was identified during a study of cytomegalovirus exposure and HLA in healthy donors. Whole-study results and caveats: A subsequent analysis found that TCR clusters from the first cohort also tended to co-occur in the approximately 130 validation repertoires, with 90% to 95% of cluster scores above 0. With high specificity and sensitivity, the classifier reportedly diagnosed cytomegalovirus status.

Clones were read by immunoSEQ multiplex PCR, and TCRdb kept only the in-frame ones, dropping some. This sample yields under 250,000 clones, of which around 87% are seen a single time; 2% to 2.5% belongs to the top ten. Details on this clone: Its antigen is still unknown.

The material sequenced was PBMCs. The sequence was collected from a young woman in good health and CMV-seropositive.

CDR3 region: CASSLSGGVNTEAFF. As DNA, the CDR3 is TGTGCCAGCAGTTTGTCAGGGGGCGTGAACACTGAAGCTTTCTTT. The chain links TRBV27 to TRBJ1-1, with TRBD1 matching 8 bases. The V segment lost 3 bases and the J segment 0 bases; nucleotides outside the gene matches: 3. The CDR3 covers 15 residues. The germline gives CDR1 MNHEY, CDR2 SMNVEV (reference sequence).